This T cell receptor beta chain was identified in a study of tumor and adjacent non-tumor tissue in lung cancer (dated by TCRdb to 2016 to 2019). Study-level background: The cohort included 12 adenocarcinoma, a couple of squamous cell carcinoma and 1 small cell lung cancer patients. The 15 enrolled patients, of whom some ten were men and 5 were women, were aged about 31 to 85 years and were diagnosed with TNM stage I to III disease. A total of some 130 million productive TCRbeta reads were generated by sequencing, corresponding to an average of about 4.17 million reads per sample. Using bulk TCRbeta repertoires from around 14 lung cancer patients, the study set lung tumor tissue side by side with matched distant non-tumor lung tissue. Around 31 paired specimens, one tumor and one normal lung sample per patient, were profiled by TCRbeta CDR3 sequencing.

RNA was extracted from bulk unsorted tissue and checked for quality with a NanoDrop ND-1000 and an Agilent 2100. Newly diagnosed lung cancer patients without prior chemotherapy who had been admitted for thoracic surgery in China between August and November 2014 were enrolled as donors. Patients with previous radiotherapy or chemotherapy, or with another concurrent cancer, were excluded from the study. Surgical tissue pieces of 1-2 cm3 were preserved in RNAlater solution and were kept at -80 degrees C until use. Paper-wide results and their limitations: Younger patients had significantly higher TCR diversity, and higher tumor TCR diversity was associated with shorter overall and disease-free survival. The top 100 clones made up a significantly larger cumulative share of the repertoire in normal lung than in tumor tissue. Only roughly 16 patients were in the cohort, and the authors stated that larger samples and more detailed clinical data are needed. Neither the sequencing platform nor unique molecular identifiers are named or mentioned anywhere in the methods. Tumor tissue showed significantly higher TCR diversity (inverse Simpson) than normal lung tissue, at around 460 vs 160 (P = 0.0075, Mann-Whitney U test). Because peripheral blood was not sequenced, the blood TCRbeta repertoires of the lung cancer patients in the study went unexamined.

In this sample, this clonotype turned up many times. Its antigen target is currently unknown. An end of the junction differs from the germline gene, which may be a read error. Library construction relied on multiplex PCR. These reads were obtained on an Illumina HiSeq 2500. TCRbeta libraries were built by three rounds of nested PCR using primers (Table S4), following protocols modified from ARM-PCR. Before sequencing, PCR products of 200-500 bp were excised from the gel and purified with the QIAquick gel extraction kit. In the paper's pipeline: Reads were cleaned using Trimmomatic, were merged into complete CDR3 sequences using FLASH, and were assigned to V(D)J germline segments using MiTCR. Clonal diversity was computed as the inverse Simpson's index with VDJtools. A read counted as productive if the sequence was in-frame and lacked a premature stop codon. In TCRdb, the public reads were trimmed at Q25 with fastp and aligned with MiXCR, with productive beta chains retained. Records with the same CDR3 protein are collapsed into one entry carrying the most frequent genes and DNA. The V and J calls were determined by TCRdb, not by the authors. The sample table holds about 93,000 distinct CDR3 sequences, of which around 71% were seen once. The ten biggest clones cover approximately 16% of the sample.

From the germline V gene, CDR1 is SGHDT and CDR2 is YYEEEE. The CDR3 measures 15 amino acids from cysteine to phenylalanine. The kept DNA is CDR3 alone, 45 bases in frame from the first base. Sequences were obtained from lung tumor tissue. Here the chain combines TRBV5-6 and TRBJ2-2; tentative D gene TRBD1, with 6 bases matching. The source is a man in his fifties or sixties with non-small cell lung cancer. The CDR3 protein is CASTLGALITGELFF. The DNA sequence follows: TGTGCCAGCACCTTGGGGGCCTTGATAACCGGGGAGCTGTTTTTT.